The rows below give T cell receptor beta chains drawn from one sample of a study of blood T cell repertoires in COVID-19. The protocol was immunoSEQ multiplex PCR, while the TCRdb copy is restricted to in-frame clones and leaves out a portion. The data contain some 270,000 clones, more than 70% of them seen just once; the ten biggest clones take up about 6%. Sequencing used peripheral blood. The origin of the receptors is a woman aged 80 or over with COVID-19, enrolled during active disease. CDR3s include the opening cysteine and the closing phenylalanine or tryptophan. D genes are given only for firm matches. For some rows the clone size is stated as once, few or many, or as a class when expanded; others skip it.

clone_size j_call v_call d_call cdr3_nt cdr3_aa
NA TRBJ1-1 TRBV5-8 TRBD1 TGTGCCAGCAGCCAGGGACAGGAAAGGGCAGCTTTCTTT CASSQGQERAAFF
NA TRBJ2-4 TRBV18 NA TGTGCCAGCTCACTCGGCACAGGTTTGGGAAACATTCAGTACTTC CASSLGTGLGNIQYF
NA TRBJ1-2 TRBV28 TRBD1 TGTGCCAGCAGGCGACAGGGGGACTATGGCTACACCTTC CASRRQGDYGYTF
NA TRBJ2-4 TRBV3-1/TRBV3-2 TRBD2 TGTGCCAGCAGCCAAGAGGGGACTAGCGGGGGGAGTGACATTCAGTACTTC CASSQEGTSGGSDIQYF
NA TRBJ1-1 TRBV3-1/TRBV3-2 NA TGTGCCAGCAGCCCCCCGACCCCCGGACAGCTCACTGAAGCTTTCTTT CASSPPTPGQLTEAFF
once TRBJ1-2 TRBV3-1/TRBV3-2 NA TGTGCCAGCAGCCAAGGACACCTCAACTATGGCTACACCTTC CASSQGHLNYGYTF
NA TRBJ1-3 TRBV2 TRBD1 TGTGCCAGTTCGCGAGGGACAGGGATTTCTGGAAACACCATATATTTT CASSRGTGISGNTIYF
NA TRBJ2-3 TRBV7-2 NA TGTGCCAGCAGCCCTCGGGGCGGGGACACAGATACGCAGTATTTT CASSPRGGDTDTQYF
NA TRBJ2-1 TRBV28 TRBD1 TGTGCCAGCAGTTTTCCCGTGGGACAGGGTAAAGCGGAGCAGTTCTTC CASSFPVGQGKAEQFF
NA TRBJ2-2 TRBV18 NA TGTGCCAGCTCACCAGTTACTATCGGGGAGCTGTTTTTT CASSPVTIGELFF
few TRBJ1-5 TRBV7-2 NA TGTGCCAGCAGCCCCGGGAACAGCAATCAGCCCCAGCATTTT CASSPGNSNQPQHF
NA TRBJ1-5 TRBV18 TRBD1 TGTGCCAGCTCACCAACGACAGGGGGCAGCCAGCCCCAGCATTTT CASSPTTGGSQPQHF
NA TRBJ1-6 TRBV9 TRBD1 TGTGCCAGCAGCGCCCGGACAGGGGGCTTGACACCCCTCCACTTT CASSARTGGLTPLHF
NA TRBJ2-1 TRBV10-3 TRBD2 TGTGCCATCAGTGACGGGATAGCGGGGGAGCAGTTCTTC CAISDGIAGEQFF